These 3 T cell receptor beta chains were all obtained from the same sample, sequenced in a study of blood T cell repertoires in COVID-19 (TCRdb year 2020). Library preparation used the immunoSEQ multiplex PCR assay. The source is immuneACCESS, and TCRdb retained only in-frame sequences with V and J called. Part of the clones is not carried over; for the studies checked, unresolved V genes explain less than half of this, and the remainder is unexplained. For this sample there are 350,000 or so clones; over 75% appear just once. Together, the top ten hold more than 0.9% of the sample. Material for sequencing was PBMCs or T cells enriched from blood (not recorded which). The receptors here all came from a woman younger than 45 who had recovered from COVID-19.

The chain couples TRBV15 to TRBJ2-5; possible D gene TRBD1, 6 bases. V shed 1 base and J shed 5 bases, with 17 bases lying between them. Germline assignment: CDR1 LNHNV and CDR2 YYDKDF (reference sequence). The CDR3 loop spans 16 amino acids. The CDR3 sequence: CATSRGQAASFETQYF. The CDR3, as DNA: TGTGCCACCAGCAGAGGACAGGCGGCTAGTTTCGAGACCCAGTACTTC.

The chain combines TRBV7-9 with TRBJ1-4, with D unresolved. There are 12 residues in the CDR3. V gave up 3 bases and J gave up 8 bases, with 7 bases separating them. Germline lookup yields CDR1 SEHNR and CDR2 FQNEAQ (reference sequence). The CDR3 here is CASSFSGEKLFF. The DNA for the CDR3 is TGTGCCAGCAGCTTTTCCGGGGAAAAACTGTTTTTT. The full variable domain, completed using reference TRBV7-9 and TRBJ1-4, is DTGVSQNPRHKITKRGQNVTFRCDPISEHNRLYWYRQTLGQGPEFLTYFQNEAQLEKSRLLSDRFSAERPKGSFSTLEIQRTEQGDSAMYLCASSFSGEKLFFGSGTQLSVL.

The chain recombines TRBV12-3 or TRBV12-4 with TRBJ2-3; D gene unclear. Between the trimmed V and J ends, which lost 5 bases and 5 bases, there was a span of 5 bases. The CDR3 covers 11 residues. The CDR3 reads CASSPRDTQYF. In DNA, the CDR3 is TGTGCCAGCAGTCCTCGAGATACGCAGTATTTT.